These 15 T cell receptor beta chains were all obtained from the same sample, sequenced in a study of identical twins. TCRdb ran MiXCR on the 5' RACE reads and lists one entry per CDR3 protein. Of some 190,000 distinct CDR3 sequences in the sample, roughly 15% are singletons; the top ten hold 40% to 45%. The sample was also linked to a second study, of T cells expressing NK-cell markers.

Sequenced input: CD8+ T cells sorted from blood. These receptor sequences come from a woman between 18 and 29 years old in good health.

The CDR3 nucleotides read TGCAGCGTGGCGGGACAGGGGGCCTACGAGCAGTACTTC. The encoded protein is CSVAGQGAYEQYF. The V gene is TRBV29-1, the J gene TRBJ2-7, with TRBD1 matching 11 bases. The CDR3 has 13 residues. V trimming: 6 bases; J trimming: 2 bases; junction bases outside the gene matches: 3. Germline V gives CDR1 SQVTM, CDR2 ANQGSEA.

A few counts support this clonotype. The chain carries TRBV5-1 and TRBJ2-1; perhaps TRBD2 as D (6 bases). Germline values: CDR1 SGHRS, CDR2 YFSETQ. The length of the CDR3 is 12 residues. V shed 3 bases and J shed 8 bases, with 9 bases lying between them. The CDR3 region has the DNA TGCGCCAGCAGCTGGTCGGGAGATGAGCAGTTCTTC. This codes for CASSWSGDEQFF.

Ten or more counts support this clonotype. The chain joins TRBV9 to TRBJ1-2; weak D call: TRBD1 (6 bases). This CDR3 is built from 12 residues. The V and J ends lost 4 bases and 4 bases respectively, with 8 bases between them. Per the germline V gene, CDR1 is SGDLS and CDR2 is YYNGEE. CDR3 residues: CASSLDSYGYTF. The CDR3 region has the DNA TGTGCCAGCAGCTTGGACAGCTATGGCTACACCTTC.

This clonotype was detected many times. The genes are TRBV12-3 or TRBV12-4 and TRBJ2-3; no clear D. The CDR3 is 12 amino acids. Trimming shortened V by 8 bases and J by 6 bases, and 12 bases separated the two germline ends. This CDR3 reads CASRLVWDTQYF. CDR3 sequence (DNA): TGTGCCAGCCGCTTAGTTTGGGATACGCAGTATTTT.

J is TRBJ2-5 and V is TRBV5-1; tentative D call: TRBD2 (5 bases). The germline CDR1 and CDR2 sequences are SGHRS and YFSETQ. The CDR3 has 17 residues. Deletions cut 4 bases from V and 0 bases from J, with 19 bases between. CDR3 bases: TGCGCCAGCAGCCCGGATGAGGGATTGGCGTACCAAGAGACCCAGTACTTC. Translating gives CASSPDEGLAYQETQYF.

The gene calls are TRBV9 and TRBJ2-3; 15 bases are shared with TRBD2. The CDR3 sequence is 17 residues long. Looked up from germline, CDR1 is SGDLS and CDR2 is YYNGEE. V trimming: 6 bases; J trimming: 3 bases; junction bases outside the gene matches: 8. CDR3 region: CASTPGLAGGGTDTQYF. The CDR3 DNA reads TGTGCCAGCACTCCGGGACTAGCGGGGGGAGGGACAGATACGCAGTATTTT.

V gene TRBV20-1 combines with J gene TRBJ2-3; no clear D. CDR1 and CDR2 from the germline V gene are DFQATT and SNEGSKA (reference sequence). This CDR3 comprises 10 residues. V lost 5 bases, J lost 7 bases, and 7 bases lay in between. CDR3 region: CSARAHTQYF. Written as DNA, the CDR3 is TGCAGTGCTCGGGCCCATACGCAGTATTTT.

This clonotype came up a few times. The rearrangement uses TRBV3-1 and TRBJ2-7; D may be TRBD2 (6 bases). Germline V lookup: CDR1 LGHDT, CDR2 YNNKEL (reference sequence). CDR3 length: 13 residues. Trimming shortened V by 5 bases and J by 4 bases, and 12 bases separated the two germline ends. The CDR3 region has the DNA TGTGCCAGCAGCACTGGGGGGAGATACGAGCAGTACTTC. Protein product: CASSTGGRYEQYF.

This clonotype was found a few times. This rearrangement joins TRBV10-2 to TRBJ2-2; the match to TRBD2 covers 9 bases. V lost 9 bases, J lost 6 bases, and 8 bases stayed unmatched. Germline assignment: CDR1 WSHSY and CDR2 SAAADI. The CDR3 consists of 14 residues. The CDR3 coding sequence is TGCGCCAGTCACGGGACTAGCTTATCCGGGGAGCTGTTTTTT. The encoded protein is CASHGTSLSGELFF.

The sample holds a few counts of this clonotype. This chain connects TRBV5-1 to TRBJ2-1; D not resolved. The V end lost 4 bases, the J end lost 7 bases, and 15 bases lay between the germline ends. Germline CDR1 is SGHRS and CDR2 is YFSETQ. CDR3 size: 14 residues. CDR3 in DNA: TGCGCCAGCAGCCCCTGGACGGATGGGAATGAGCAGTTCTTC. This gives the protein CASSPWTDGNEQFF.

The chain is built from TRBV11-2 and TRBJ2-3; D not resolved. CDR1 and CDR2 (germline): SGHAT, FQNNGV. This CDR3 spans 15 amino acids. Trimming cost V 1 base and J 4 bases, with 12 bases left between them. The CDR3 DNA reads TGTGCCAGCAGCTTAGTGGGGTACCCGCCAGATACGCAGTATTTT. It specifies CASSLVGYPPDTQYF.

This chain joins TRBV4-3 and TRBJ2-1; tentatively, D is TRBD2 (5 bases). This CDR3 region has 17 residues. Germline lookup yields CDR1 LGHNA and CDR2 YSLEER. V was pared by 0 bases and J by 3 bases, with 15 bases between. The CDR3 DNA sequence: TGCGCCAGCAGCCAAGATCGGGTGGACGGAGGCTACAATGAGCAGTTCTTC. Residues: CASSQDRVDGGYNEQFF.

The rearrangement joins TRBV14 to TRBJ2-6, with a weak D call TRBD1 (5 bases). The V end lost 0 bases, the J end lost 4 bases, and 16 bases lay between the germline ends. Germline CDR1 reads SGHDN; CDR2 reads FVKESK. CDR3 length: 18 residues. The CDR3, as DNA: TGTGCCAGCAGCCAAGAGGGGCAGGGAACTCCCGGGGCCAACGTCCTGACTTTC. Translated, it gives CASSQEGQGTPGANVLTF.

The genes are TRBV9 and TRBJ2-7; 9 nucleotides match TRBD2. Germline loops: CDR1 SGDLS, CDR2 YYNGEE. V lost 2 bases and J lost 6; bases outside the gene matches: 3. The CDR3 sequence is 13 residues long. The CDR3, as DNA: TGTGCCAGCAGCGTGCTGACTAGCGGCGAGCAGTACTTC. This sequence encodes CASSVLTSGEQYF.

V gene TRBV27 combines with J gene TRBJ2-1; TRBD2 matches 11 bases. V gave up 5 bases and J gave up 9 bases; unmatched junction bases: 9. CDR3 length: 15 residues. The germline gives CDR1 MNHEY, CDR2 SMNVEV (reference sequence). The DNA of the CDR3 is TGTGCCAGCAGTAGCGGGACTAGCGGAAAATCTGAGCAGTTCTTC. Protein sequence: CASSSGTSGKSEQFF.